The 21 T cell receptor beta chains listed next were all sequenced from one sample in a study of T-cell memory formation after mild COVID-19. TCRdb processed the 5' RACE reads anew with MiXCR; each CDR3 protein has one entry. The sample consists of about 57,000 distinct CDR3 sequences, about 12% of them appearing once. Sequenced: PBMCs or a T cell subset sorted from them (not recorded which). The source of these receptors is a man younger than 30 who had mild COVID-19 (a few samples of this study predate the infection). Cell type and time point are not known.

This clonotype qualifies as medium-sized. The chain employs TRBV7-9 and TRBJ2-1; TRBD2 aligns across 7 bases. This CDR3 spans 15 amino acids. The V and J ends lost 1 base and 5 bases, in that order; junction bases with no gene match: 5. From germline, CDR1 is SEHNR and CDR2 FQNEAQ (reference sequence). The chain's CDR3 is CASSLVGAGNNEQFF. In DNA form, the CDR3 reads TGTGCCAGCAGCTTAGTTGGAGCGGGGAACAATGAGCAGTTCTTC.

This clonotype has at least ten counts. The rearrangement links TRBV10-3 to TRBJ2-5; 11 nucleotides line up with TRBD2. The V gene's germline CDR1 is ENHRY and CDR2 SYGVKD. With V trimmed by 10 bases and J by 2 bases, 6 bases remained unmatched. The CDR3 sequence is 14 residues long. The CDR3 here is CATSGTSGQETQYF. In nucleotides, the CDR3 is TGTGCCACTAGCGGGACTAGCGGACAAGAGACCCAGTACTTC.

This clonotype was observed at least ten times. The J gene is TRBJ2-7, the V gene TRBV18; no reliable D call. The V end was cut by 5 bases, the J end by 5 bases, with 16 bases between. CDR3 length: 14 amino acids. Germline loops: CDR1 KGHSH, CDR2 LQKENI. The CDR3, as DNA: TGTGCCAGCTCAGAGACGCGGCAGGACGACGAGCAGTACTTC. It encodes CASSETRQDDEQYF. The variable domain in full, completed from reference TRBV18 and TRBJ2-7, reads NAGVMQNPRHLVRRRGQEARLRCSPMKGHSHVYWYRQLPEEGLKFMVYLQKENIIDESGMPKERFSAEFPKEGPSILRIQQVVRGDSAAYFCASSETRQDDEQYFGPGTRLTVT.

V is TRBV18 and J is TRBJ2-3; no definite D call. V dropped 1 base and J dropped 6 bases, with 2 bases sitting between them. From germline, CDR1 is KGHSH and CDR2 LQKENI. This CDR3 is 11 amino acids long. CDR3 sequence (DNA): TGTGCCAGCTCACCACGGGATACGCAGTATTTT. This codes for CASSPRDTQYF.

This clonotype turned up a few times. This chain uses TRBV11-2 with TRBJ2-5; 8 bases align to TRBD2. The V segment lost 0 bases and the J segment 7 bases; nucleotides outside the gene matches: 10. Germline V gene lookup returns CDR1 SGHAT and CDR2 FQNNGV. The CDR3 is 16 amino acids. The CDR3 is CASSLDPRGAAGTQYF. The CDR3 DNA follows: TGTGCCAGCAGCTTAGACCCGCGGGGGGCCGCTGGGACCCAGTACTTC. The variable domain in full, completed from reference TRBV11-2 and TRBJ2-5, reads EAGVAQSPRYKIIEKRQSVAFWCNPISGHATLYWYQQILGQGPKLLIQFQNNGVVDDSQLPKDRFSAERLKGVDSTLKIQPAKLEDSAVYLCASSLDPRGAAGTQYFGPGTRLLVL.

The chain couples TRBV28 to TRBJ2-1; D remains ambiguous. Germline V gives CDR1 MDHEN, CDR2 SYDVKM. The length of the CDR3 is 14 residues. V gave up 5 bases and J gave up 0 bases, with 8 bases separating them. As DNA, the CDR3 is TGTGCCAGCAGTCTGTACCTCTCCTACAATGAGCAGTTCTTC. Protein: CASSLYLSYNEQFF.

This clonotype was recorded many times. The chain employs TRBV15 and TRBJ2-3, with 8 bases identical to TRBD1. Germline CDR1 is LNHNV and CDR2 is YYDKDF (reference sequence). The trim removed 1 base at V and 3 bases at J, leaving 3 bases unmatched. This CDR3 is 15 amino acids long. Here the CDR3 DNA reads TGTGCCACCAGCAGAGTGACAGGGGTAACAGATACGCAGTATTTT. It encodes CATSRVTGVTDTQYF.

A few counts support this clonotype. CDR3 loop: CASSLGRLDGYTF. The CDR3 DNA reads as TGTGCCAGCAGCTTAGGCCGGTTGGATGGCTACACCTTC. The chain uses TRBV7-2 and TRBJ1-2; D is uncertain. CDR1 and CDR2 (germline): SGHTA, FQGNSA. This CDR3 has 13 residues. The V and J ends lost 1 base and 6 bases respectively, with 9 bases between them.

The chain recombines TRBV5-1 with TRBJ2-2; 8 nucleotides agree with TRBD1. The CDR3 contains 15 residues. The germline V gene encodes CDR1 SGHRS and CDR2 YFSETQ. Losses at the gene ends were 0 bases for V and 7 bases for J; bases not matched to a gene: 5. Here the CDR3 reads CASSLGQGNLGELFF. The CDR3 region has the DNA TGCGCCAGCAGCTTGGGACAGGGGAATCTCGGGGAGCTGTTTTTT.

J is TRBJ2-7 and V is TRBV25-1; D unclear. Trimming shortened V by 4 bases and J by 4 bases, and 14 bases separated the two germline ends. Germline V gene lookup returns CDR1 MGHDK and CDR2 SYGVNS. The CDR3 length is 14 residues. This CDR3 is CASSGLADGYEQYF. In DNA, the CDR3 is TGTGCCAGCAGTGGACTGGCGGATGGGTACGAGCAGTACTTC.

V gene TRBV12-3 or TRBV12-4 combines with J gene TRBJ1-2; D uncertain. The CDR3 sequence is 13 residues long. V was shortened by 6 bases and J by 7 bases, with 15 bases between the two germline ends. The CDR3 DNA reads TGTGCCAGCAGGGCTTTGGAGCGGGCTGGCTACACCTTC. It translates to CASRALERAGYTF.

A note on this clonotype: The junction departs from germline at one end; a sequencing error may be responsible. The chain carries TRBV10-3 and TRBJ2-1, with a tentative D call TRBD1 (5 bases). Germline-derived CDR1 and CDR2 are ENHRY and SYGVKD. This CDR3 region has 15 residues. CDR3 amino acids: CAISESRGSFNEQFF. The CDR3 DNA reads TGTGCCATCAGTGAGTCAAGGGGCTCCTTCAATGAGCAGTTCTTC.

V and J are TRBV2 and TRBJ2-4, with 7 bases identical to TRBD1. The germline V gene has CDR1 SNHLY and CDR2 FYNNEI. The junction had 5 bases not matched to a gene; V was cut back by 6 bases and J by 0 bases. The CDR3 has 15 residues. CDR3 nucleotide sequence: TGTGCCAGCAGGGGATACAGGGGAGCCAAAAACATTCAGTACTTC. Translating gives CASRGYRGAKNIQYF.

DNA of the CDR3: TGTGCCAGCAGCACCACGAAAAACAATGAGCAGTTCTTC. Translated, it gives CASSTTKNNEQFF. V gene TRBV7-2 combines with J gene TRBJ2-1; D unresolved. The germline gives CDR1 SGHTA, CDR2 FQGNSA. The ends were cut back, 5 bases at V and 5 bases at J, with 10 bases in the middle. The CDR3 runs to 13 residues.

CDR3 in amino acids: CASSLRTSGVLGQFF. As DNA, the CDR3 is TGTGCCAGCAGTTTGCGGACTAGCGGGGTCCTTGGACAGTTCTTC. This chain links TRBV6-2 or TRBV6-3 with TRBJ2-1; TRBD2 aligns across 12 bases. Germline-derived CDR1 and CDR2 are MNHEY and SVGEGT. The CDR3 is made up of 15 amino acids. V lost 4 bases and J lost 13; bases outside the gene matches: 11.

This clonotype was detected only a few times. This chain links TRBV12-3 or TRBV12-4 with TRBJ2-2; TRBD2 is a possible D gene (5 bases). The CDR3 consists of 13 residues. V was shortened by 6 bases and J by 6 bases, with 11 bases between the two germline ends. The CDR3 is CASRGSPPGELFF. CDR3 bases: TGTGCCAGCAGGGGGAGCCCCCCCGGGGAGCTGTTTTTT.

The chain combines TRBV5-1 with TRBJ2-2; 8 bases align to TRBD1. The CDR3 contains 16 residues. Germline-derived CDR1 and CDR2 are SGHRS and YFSETQ. J was trimmed by 7 bases and V by 4 bases; bases with no gene match: 12. The CDR3 DNA sequence: TGCGCCAGCAGCCTTTGGGGGACAGGCAGGCACGGGGAGCTGTTTTTT. This codes for CASSLWGTGRHGELFF.

The table lists this clonotype with a few counts. J is TRBJ1-1 and V is TRBV20-1, with D uncertain. Trimming cost V 5 bases and J 0 bases, with 13 bases left between them. The CDR3 sequence is 14 residues long. Germline CDR1 is DFQATT and CDR2 is SNEGSKA (reference sequence). The CDR3 nucleotides read TGCAGTGCTGATCGACGGGTCATGAACACTGAAGCTTTCTTT. Its translation: CSADRRVMNTEAFF.

The chain couples TRBV10-3 to TRBJ1-1, with D hard to call. Trimming stripped 0 bases from V and 4 bases from J, with 6 bases between. The CDR3 runs 13 residues. Germline V gene lookup returns CDR1 ENHRY and CDR2 SYGVKD. The CDR3 DNA reads as TGTGCCATCAGTGAGTCTTTGGGCACTGAAGCTTTCTTT. Residues: CAISESLGTEAFF.

This clonotype was seen many times. The chain combines TRBV10-3 with TRBJ2-6, with D maybe TRBD1 (5 bases). Looked up from germline, CDR1 is ENHRY and CDR2 is SYGVKD. CDR3 length: 16 residues. Trimming shortened V by 6 bases and J by 0 bases, and 12 bases separated the two germline ends. Here the CDR3 DNA reads TGTGCCATCAGACCGACAGAAAGCTCTGGGGCCAACGTCCTGACTTTC. Amino acid sequence: CAIRPTESSGANVLTF.

This clonotype has at least ten counts. The gene calls are TRBV5-1 and TRBJ2-3; maybe TRBD1 (5 bases). Germline loops: CDR1 SGHRS, CDR2 YFSETQ. V was trimmed by 4 bases and J by 1 base, leaving 16 bases between them. CDR3 size: 16 residues. The CDR3 coding sequence is TGCGCCAGCAGCGGTTCAGCAGGGATGGGCACAGATACGCAGTATTTT. Translation gives CASSGSAGMGTDTQYF. The full variable domain, its missing parts supplied by reference TRBV5-1 and TRBJ2-3, is KAGVTQTPRYLIKTRGQQVTLSCSPISGHRSVSWYQQTPGQGLQFLFEYFSETQRNKGNFPGRFSGRQFSNSRSEMNVSTLELGDSALYLCASSGSAGMGTDTQYFGPGTRLTVL.